Listed here are 9 T cell receptor beta chains from one sample, sequenced in a study of cytomegalovirus exposure and HLA in healthy donors. Produced via immunoSEQ multiplex PCR; TCRdb's table is partial and in-frame only. Of 200,000 or so clones listed, less than 85% were seen once; the top ten hold 4.5% to 7%. The source material was PBMCs. The receptors shown here come from a woman aged 18-29 years in good health and CMV-seronegative.

This clone showed up many times. This sequence joins TRBV5-1 and TRBJ2-7; D is ambiguous. The V gene lost 4 bases and the J gene lost 1 base, with 15 bases spanning the gap. The CDR3 extends over 15 amino acids. From germline, CDR1 is SGHRS and CDR2 YFSETQ. The CDR3 loop reads CASSREPGLSYEQYF. CDR3 DNA sequence: TGCGCCAGCAGCCGCGAACCAGGCCTATCCTACGAGCAGTACTTC.

This clone was detected once. This chain joins TRBV30 and TRBJ1-6; D is possibly TRBD1 (5 bases). The CDR3 is made up of 13 amino acids. V was trimmed by 8 bases and J by 10 bases, leaving 18 bases between them. Germline-derived CDR1 and CDR2 are GTSNPN and SVGIG (reference sequence). DNA of the CDR3: TGTGCCCGGGGGGGACCCGAAGAATCACCCCTCCACTTT. It codes for CARGGPEESPLHF.

This chain connects TRBV6-1 to TRBJ1-1, with 9 bases matching TRBD1. Germline CDR1 reads MNHNS; CDR2 reads SASEGT. The CDR3 sequence is 13 residues long. Trimming at V came to 6 bases and at J to 7 bases, leaving 6 bases not matched to a gene. The DNA of the CDR3 is TGTGCCAGCAGAATTACAGGGGGCGGTGAAGCTTTCTTT. Translated, it gives CASRITGGGEAFF.

The chain combines TRBV4-2 with TRBJ2-1; the D gene could be TRBD1 or TRBD2 (6 bases each). Germline lookup yields CDR1 LGHNA and CDR2 YNFKEQ. Trimming shortened V by 3 bases and J by 7 bases, and 19 bases separated the two germline ends. This CDR3 is built from 16 residues. CDR3 sequence reads: CASSQVVGGLGNEQFF. The CDR3 region has the DNA TGTGCCAGCAGCCAGGTCGTGGGGGGCTTGGGGAATGAGCAGTTCTTC.

Details on this clone: Other DNA sequences of this sample code for an identical CDR3. The CDR3 DNA follows: TGTGCCACCAGCAGAGATCTGGGGGGCTACACCTTC. This encodes CATSRDLGGYTF. The chain uses TRBV15 and TRBJ1-2; no clear D. The CDR3 runs to 12 residues. Germline CDR1 is LNHNV and CDR2 is YYDKDF (reference sequence). The germline V and J ends were trimmed by 0 bases and 8 bases, with 7 bases remaining between them.

This rearrangement joins TRBV30 to TRBJ1-6; no clear D. Germline loops: CDR1 GTSNPN, CDR2 SVGIG (reference sequence). The CDR3 runs to 16 residues. Trimming took 7 bases from V and 0 from J, leaving 16 bases between them. The CDR3 DNA reads as TGTGCCTCGGAGGAAGGAATGAGCTCCTATAATTCACCCCTCCACTTT. As protein: CASEEGMSSYNSPLHF. The complete variable domain, with remaining parts taken from reference TRBV30 and TRBJ1-6, reads SQTIHQWPATLVQPVGSPLSLECTVEGTSNPNLYWYRQAAGRGLQLLFYSVGIGQISSEVPQNLSASRPQDRQFILSSKKLLLSDSGFYLCASEEGMSSYNSPLHFGNGTRLTVT.

The chain employs TRBV13 and TRBJ1-1, with a possible D match to TRBD1 (5 bases). The CDR3 contains 13 residues. From germline, CDR1 is PRHDT and CDR2 FYEKMQ (reference sequence). V gave up 5 bases and J gave up 6 bases, with 13 bases separating them. The CDR3 spells CASSRGLSSEAFF. CDR3 in DNA: TGTGCCAGCAGCCGGGGACTCTCATCTGAAGCTTTCTTT. Complete variable domain (other parts from reference TRBV13 and TRBJ1-1): AAGVIQSPRHLIKEKRETATLKCYPIPRHDTVYWYQQGPGQDPQFLISFYEKMQSDKGSIPDRFSAQQFSDYHSELNMSSLELGDSALYFCASSRGLSSEAFFGQGTRLTVV.

The J gene is TRBJ2-2, the V gene TRBV5-1, with D perhaps TRBD1 (7 bases). Germline CDR1 reads SGHRS; CDR2 reads YFSETQ. This CDR3 region has 15 residues. V shed 4 bases and J shed 2 bases, with 12 bases lying between them. In DNA, the CDR3 is TGCGCCAGCAGCGGGGGGACAGTCAACACCGGGGAGCTGTTTTTT. Translated, it gives CASSGGTVNTGELFF.

The chain has TRBV13 and TRBJ2-3, with TRBD2 matching 9 bases. Germline V gene data show CDR1 as PRHDT and CDR2 as FYEKMQ (reference sequence). This CDR3 is built from 15 residues. V lost 6 bases, J lost 0 bases, and 4 bases stayed unmatched. In DNA form, the CDR3 reads TGTGCCAGCAGTCCTAGCGGGGCGAGCACAGATACGCAGTATTTT. It encodes CASSPSGASTDTQYF.